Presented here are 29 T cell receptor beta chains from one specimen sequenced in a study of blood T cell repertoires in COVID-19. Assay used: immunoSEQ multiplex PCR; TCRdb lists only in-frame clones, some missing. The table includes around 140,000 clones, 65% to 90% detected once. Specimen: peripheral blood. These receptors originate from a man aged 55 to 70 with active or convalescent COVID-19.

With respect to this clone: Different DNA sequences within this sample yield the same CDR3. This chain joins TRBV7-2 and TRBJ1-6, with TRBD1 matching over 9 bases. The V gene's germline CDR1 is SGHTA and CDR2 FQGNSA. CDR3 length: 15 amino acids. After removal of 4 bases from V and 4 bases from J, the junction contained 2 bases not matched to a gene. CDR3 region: CASSSGQGYNSPLHF. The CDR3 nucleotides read TGTGCCAGCAGCTCAGGACAGGGGTATAATTCACCCCTCCACTTT.

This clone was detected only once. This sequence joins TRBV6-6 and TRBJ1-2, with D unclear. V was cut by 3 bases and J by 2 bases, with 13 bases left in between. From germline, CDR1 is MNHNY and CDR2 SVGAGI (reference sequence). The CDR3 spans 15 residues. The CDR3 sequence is CASSYQASGNYGYTF. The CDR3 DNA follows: TGTGCCAGCAGTTATCAGGCGTCGGGGAACTATGGCTACACCTTC.

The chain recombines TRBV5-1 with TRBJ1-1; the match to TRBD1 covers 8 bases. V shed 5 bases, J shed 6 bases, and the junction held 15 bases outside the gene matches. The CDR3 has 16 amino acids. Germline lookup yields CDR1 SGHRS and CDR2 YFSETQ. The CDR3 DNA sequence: TGCGCCAGCAGTCGTATACCGGGACAGGAGGTCGCTGAAGCTTTCTTT. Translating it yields CASSRIPGQEVAEAFF.

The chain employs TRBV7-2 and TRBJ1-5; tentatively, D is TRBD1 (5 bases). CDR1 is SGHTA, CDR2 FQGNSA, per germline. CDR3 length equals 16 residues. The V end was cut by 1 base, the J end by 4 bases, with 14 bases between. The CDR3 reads CASSLVTGVANQPQHF. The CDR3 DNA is TGTGCCAGCAGCTTAGTTACGGGGGTAGCAAATCAGCCCCAGCATTTT.

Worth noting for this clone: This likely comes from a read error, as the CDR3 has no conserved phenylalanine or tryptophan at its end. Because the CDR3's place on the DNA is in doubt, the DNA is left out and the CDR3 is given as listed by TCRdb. CDR3 protein: CASSLRLQGLSSV. The V call is TRBV5-6, the J call TRBJ1-4; TRBD1, the D gene given by the table, was not confirmed from the DNA. The CDR3 numbers 13 amino acids, ends counted. Germline values: CDR1 SGHDT, CDR2 YYEEEE.

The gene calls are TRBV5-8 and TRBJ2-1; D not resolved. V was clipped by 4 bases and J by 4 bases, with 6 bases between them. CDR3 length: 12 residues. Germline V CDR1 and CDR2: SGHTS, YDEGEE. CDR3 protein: CASSHLYNEQFF. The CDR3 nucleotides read TGTGCCAGCAGCCATCTATACAATGAGCAGTTCTTC.

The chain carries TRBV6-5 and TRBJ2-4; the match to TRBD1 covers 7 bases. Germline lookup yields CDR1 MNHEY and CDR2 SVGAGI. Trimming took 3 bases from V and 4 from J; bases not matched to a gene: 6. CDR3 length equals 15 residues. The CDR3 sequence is CASSYMTGMKNIQYF. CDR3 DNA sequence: TGTGCCAGCAGTTATATGACAGGGATGAAAAACATTCAGTACTTC.

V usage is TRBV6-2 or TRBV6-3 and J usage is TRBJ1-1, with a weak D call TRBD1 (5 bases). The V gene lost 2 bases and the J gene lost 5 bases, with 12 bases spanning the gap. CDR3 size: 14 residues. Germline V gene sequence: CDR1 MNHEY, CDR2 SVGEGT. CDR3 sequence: CASSYPQEGTEAFF. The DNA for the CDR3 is TGTGCCAGCAGTTACCCGCAGGAGGGGACTGAAGCTTTCTTT.

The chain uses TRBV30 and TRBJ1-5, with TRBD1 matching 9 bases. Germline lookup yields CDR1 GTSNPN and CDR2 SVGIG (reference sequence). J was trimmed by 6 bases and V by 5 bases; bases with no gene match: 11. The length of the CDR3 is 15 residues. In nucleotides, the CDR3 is TGTGCCTGGGCGGGAAACAGGGGGCTGGGTCAGCCCCAGCATTTT. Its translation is CAWAGNRGLGQPQHF.

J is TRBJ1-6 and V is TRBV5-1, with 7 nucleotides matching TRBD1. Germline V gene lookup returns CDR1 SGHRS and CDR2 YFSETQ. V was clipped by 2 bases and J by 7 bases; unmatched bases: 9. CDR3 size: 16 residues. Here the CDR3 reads CASSFRAGTENSPLHF. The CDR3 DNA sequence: TGCGCCAGCAGCTTTAGAGCCGGGACAGAGAATTCACCCCTCCACTTT. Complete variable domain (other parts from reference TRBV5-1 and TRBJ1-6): KAGVTQTPRYLIKTRGQQVTLSCSPISGHRSVSWYQQTPGQGLQFLFEYFSETQRNKGNFPGRFSGRQFSNSRSEMNVSTLELGDSALYLCASSFRAGTENSPLHFGNGTRLTVT.

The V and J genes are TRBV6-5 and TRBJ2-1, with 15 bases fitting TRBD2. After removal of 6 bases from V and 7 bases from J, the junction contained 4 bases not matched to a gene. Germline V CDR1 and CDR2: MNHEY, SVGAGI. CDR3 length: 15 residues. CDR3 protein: CASSYGTSGGNEQFF. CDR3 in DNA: TGTGCCAGCAGCTACGGGACTAGCGGGGGGAATGAGCAGTTCTTC.

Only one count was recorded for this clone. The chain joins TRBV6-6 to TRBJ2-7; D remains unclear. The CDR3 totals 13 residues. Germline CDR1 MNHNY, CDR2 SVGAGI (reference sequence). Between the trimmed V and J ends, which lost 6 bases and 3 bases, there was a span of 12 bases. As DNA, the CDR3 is TGTGCCAGCAGGAGAGGAAACCACTACGAGCAGTACGTC. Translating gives CASRRGNHYEQYV.

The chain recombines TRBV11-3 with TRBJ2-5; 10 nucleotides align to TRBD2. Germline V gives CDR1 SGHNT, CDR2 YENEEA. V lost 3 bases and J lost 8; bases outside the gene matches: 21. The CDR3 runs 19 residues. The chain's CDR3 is CASSFRSSGSRPDQRTQYF. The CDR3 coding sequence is TGTGCCAGCAGCTTTAGGTCTAGCGGGAGTCGTCCGGATCAGAGAACCCAGTACTTC.

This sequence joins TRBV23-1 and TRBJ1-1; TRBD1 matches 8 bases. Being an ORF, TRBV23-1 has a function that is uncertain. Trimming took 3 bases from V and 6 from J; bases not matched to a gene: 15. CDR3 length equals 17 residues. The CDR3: CASSHVRGHLKFPEAFF. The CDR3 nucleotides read TGCGCCAGCAGTCATGTCAGGGGGCATTTAAAGTTTCCTGAAGCTTTCTTT.

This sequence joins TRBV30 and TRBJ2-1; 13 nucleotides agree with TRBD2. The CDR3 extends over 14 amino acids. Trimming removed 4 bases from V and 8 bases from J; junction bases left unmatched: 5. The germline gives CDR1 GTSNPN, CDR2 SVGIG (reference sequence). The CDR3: CAWTSGLAGYEQFF. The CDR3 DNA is TGTGCCTGGACATCGGGACTAGCGGGGTATGAGCAGTTCTTC. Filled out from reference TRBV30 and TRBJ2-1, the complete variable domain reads SQTIHQWPATLVQPVGSPLSLECTVEGTSNPNLYWYRQAAGRGLQLLFYSVGIGQISSEVPQNLSASRPQDRQFILSSKKLLLSDSGFYLCAWTSGLAGYEQFFGPGTRLTVL.

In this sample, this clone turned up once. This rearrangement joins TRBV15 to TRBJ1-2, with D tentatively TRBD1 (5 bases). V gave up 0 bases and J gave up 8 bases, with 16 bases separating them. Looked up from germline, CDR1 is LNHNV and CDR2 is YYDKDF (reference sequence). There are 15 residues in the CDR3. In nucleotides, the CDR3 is TGTGCCACCAGCAGAGATATAGGCAGGGAATCGGGCTACACCTTC. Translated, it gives CATSRDIGRESGYTF.

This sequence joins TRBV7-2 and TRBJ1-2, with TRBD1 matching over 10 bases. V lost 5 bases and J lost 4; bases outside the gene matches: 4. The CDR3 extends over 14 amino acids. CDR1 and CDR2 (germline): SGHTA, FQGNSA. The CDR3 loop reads CASSGRTGGYGYTF. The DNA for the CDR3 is TGTGCCAGCAGCGGCCGGACAGGGGGCTATGGCTACACCTTC.

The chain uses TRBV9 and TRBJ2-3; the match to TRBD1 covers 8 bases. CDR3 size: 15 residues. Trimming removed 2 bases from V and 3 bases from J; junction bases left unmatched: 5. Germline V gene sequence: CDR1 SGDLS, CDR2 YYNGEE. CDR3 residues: CASSVQGANTDTQYF. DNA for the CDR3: TGTGCCAGCAGCGTTCAGGGGGCGAATACAGATACGCAGTATTTT. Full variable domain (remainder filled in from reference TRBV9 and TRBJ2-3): DSGVTQTPKHLITATGQRVTLRCSPRSGDLSVYWYQQSLDQGLQFLIQYYNGEERAKGNILERFSAQQFPDLHSELNLSSLELGDSALYFCASSVQGANTDTQYFGPGTRLTVL.

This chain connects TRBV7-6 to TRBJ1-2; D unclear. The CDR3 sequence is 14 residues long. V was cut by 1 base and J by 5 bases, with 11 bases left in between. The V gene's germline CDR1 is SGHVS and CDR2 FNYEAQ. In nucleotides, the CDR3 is TGTGCCAGCAGCTTAGGCTCAGGATCGTATGGCTACACCTTC. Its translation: CASSLGSGSYGYTF.

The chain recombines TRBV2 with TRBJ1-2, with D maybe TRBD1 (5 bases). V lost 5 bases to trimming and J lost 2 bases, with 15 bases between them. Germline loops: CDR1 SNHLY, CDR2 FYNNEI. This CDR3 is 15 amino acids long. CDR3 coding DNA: TGTGCCAGCAGTATCCGCCCCCGGGGGAACTATGGCTACACCTTC. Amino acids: CASSIRPRGNYGYTF.

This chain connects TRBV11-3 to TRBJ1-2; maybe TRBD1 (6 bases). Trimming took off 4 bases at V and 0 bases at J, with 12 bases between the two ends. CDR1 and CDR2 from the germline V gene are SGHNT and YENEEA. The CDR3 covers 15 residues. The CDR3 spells CASSSRTESNYGYTF. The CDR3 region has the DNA TGTGCCAGCAGCTCCCGGACAGAATCTAACTATGGCTACACCTTC.

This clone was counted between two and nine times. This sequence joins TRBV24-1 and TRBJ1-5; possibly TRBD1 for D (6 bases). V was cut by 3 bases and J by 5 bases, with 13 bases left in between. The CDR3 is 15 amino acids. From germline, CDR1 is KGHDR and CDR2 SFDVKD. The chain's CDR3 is CATSDPQGGDQPQHF. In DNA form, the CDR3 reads TGTGCCACCAGTGATCCCCAAGGGGGTGATCAGCCCCAGCATTTT.

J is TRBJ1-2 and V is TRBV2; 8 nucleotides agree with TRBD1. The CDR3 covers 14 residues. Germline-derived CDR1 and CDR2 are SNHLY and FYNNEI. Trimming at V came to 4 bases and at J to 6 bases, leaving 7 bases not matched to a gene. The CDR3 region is CASSGDRGINGYTF. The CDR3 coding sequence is TGTGCCAGCAGTGGTGACAGGGGTATTAATGGCTACACCTTC.

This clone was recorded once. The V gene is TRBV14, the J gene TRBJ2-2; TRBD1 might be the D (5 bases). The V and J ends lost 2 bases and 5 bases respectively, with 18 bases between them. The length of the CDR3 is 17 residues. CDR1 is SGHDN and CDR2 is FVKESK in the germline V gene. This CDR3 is CASSQQGTYLGTGELFF. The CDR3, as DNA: TGTGCCAGCAGCCAACAGGGAACGTATTTGGGGACCGGGGAGCTGTTTTTT.

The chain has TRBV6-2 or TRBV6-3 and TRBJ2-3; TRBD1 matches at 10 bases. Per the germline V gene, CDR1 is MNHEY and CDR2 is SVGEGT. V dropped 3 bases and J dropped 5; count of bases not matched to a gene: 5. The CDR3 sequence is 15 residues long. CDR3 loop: CASSYATGGLDTQYF. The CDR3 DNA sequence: TGTGCCAGCAGTTATGCGACAGGGGGCTTAGATACGCAGTATTTT.

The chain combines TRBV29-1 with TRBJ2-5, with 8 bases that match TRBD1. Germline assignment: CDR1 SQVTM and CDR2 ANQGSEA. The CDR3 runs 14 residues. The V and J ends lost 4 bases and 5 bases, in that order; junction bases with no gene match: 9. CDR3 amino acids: CSVGRQGARETQYF. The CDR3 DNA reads TGCAGCGTTGGTCGCCAGGGGGCACGGGAGACCCAGTACTTC.

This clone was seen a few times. CDR3 sequence (DNA): TGTGCCAGCAGCTCCCACGGGGGGGGTTCGTGGGGCTACACCTTC. Residues: CASSSHGGGSWGYTF. The chain has TRBV7-2 and TRBJ1-2, with D perhaps matching TRBD1 (5 bases). Trimming took off 4 bases at V and 8 bases at J, with 20 bases between the two ends. The germline gives CDR1 SGHTA, CDR2 FQGNSA. The CDR3 consists of 15 residues.

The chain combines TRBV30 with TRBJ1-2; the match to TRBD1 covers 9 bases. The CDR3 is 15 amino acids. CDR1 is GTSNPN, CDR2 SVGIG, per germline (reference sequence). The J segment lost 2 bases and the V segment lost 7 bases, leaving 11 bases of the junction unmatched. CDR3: CASKNRDRENYGYTF. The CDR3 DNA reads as TGTGCCTCGAAAAACCGGGACAGGGAAAACTATGGCTACACCTTC. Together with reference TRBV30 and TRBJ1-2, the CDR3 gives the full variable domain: SQTIHQWPATLVQPVGSPLSLECTVEGTSNPNLYWYRQAAGRGLQLLFYSVGIGQISSEVPQNLSASRPQDRQFILSSKKLLLSDSGFYLCASKNRDRENYGYTFGSGTRLTVV.

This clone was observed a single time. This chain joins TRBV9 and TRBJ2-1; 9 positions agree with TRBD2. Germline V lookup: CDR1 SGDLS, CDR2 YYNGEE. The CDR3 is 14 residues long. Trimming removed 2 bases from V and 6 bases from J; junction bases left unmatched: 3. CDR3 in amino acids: CASSVGGGVNEQFF. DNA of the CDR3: TGTGCCAGCAGCGTTGGCGGGGGGGTCAATGAGCAGTTCTTC.